The entry that follows covers one T cell receptor (beta chain) sequence. Its antigen is unknown. The CDR3 is made up of 15 amino acids. Deletions cut 6 bases from V and 4 bases from J, with 16 bases between. CDR1 and CDR2 from the germline V gene are MNHEY and SVGAGI. The data were obtained in a study of shared clonotypes between healthy human individuals. The protocol was immunoSEQ multiplex PCR, while the TCRdb copy is restricted to in-frame clones and leaves out a portion. Among approximately 2.5 million clones listed, 90% to 95% were seen once. General study points: All-four-donor shared clonotypes had higher generation probabilities than non-shared clonotypes did. An expected dependence of interdonor clonotype sharing on sequencing depth was noted.

A split of CD4+ cells into CD45RA+ naive and CD45RA-negative memory subsets was performed. The TCR comes from a man aged 18 to 35 in good health. Some clones in this sample may be carry-over from other donors' samples. Specimen: naive CD4+ T cells from PBMCs. The subset is: CD45RA+ positively selected. V is TRBV6-5 and J is TRBJ1-5; no firm D call. This chain's CDR3 is CASRSTAAGNQPQHF. The CDR3, as DNA: TGTGCCAGCAGGTCCACAGCCGCGGGGAATCAGCCCCAGCATTTT.